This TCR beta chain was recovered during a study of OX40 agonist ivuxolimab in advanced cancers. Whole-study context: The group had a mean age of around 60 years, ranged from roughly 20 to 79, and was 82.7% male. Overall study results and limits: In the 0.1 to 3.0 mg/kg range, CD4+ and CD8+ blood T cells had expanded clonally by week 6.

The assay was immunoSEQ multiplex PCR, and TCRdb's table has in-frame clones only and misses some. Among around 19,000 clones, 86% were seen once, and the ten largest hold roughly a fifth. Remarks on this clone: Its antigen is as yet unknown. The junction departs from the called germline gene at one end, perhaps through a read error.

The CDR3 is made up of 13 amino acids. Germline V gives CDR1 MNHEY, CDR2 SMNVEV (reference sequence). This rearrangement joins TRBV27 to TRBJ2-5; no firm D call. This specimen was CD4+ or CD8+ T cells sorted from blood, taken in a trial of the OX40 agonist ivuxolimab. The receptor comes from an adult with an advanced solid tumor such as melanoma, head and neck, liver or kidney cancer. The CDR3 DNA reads TGTGCCAGCAGTTTATGGACCCAGGCCGGTATACACTTC. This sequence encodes CASSLWTQAGIHF.